This T cell receptor (beta chain) was documented in a study of CD8 T cells in Susac syndrome. The CDR3 runs 13 residues. Trimming stripped 3 bases from V and 1 base from J, with 5 bases between. Germline assignment: CDR1 SGHDN and CDR2 FVKESK. Reverse transcription of about 0.5 to 1 ug RNA was carried out with random hexamers. TCRdb re-derived calls from the immunoSEQ multiplex PCR reads in MiXCR, one entry per CDR3 protein. The table shows 55,000 to 75,000 distinct CDR3 sequences, with 93% occurring only once. The receptor's source is a human donor with Susac syndrome. The sample taken for sequencing was CD4+ T cells from PBMCs. This chain joins TRBV14 and TRBJ2-3; D remains unclear. The CDR3 DNA reads TGTGCCAGCAGCCACTCTGGCACAGATACGCAGTATTTT. This translates into CASSHSGTDTQYF.